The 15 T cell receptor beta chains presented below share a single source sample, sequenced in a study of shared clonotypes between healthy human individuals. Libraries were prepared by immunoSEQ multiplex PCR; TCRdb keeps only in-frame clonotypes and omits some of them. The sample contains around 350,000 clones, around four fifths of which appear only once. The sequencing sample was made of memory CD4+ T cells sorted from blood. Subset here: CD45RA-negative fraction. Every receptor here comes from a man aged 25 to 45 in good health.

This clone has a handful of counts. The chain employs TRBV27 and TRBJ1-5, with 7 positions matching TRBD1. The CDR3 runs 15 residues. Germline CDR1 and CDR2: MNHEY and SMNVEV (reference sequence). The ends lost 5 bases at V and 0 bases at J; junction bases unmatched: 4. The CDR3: CASSSGQVSNQPQHF. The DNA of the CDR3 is TGTGCCAGCAGTAGCGGACAGGTTAGCAATCAGCCCCAGCATTTT.

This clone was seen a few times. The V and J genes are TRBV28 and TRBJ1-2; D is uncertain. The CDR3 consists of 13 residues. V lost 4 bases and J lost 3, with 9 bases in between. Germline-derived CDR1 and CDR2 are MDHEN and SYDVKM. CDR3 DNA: TGTGCCAGCAGTTCAGCGGGGTACTATGGCTACACCTTC. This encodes CASSSAGYYGYTF.

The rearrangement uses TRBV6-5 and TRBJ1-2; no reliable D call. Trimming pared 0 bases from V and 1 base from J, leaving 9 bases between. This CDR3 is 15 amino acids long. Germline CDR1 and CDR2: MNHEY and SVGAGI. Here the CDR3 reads CASSYSRLNNYGYTF. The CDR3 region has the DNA TGTGCCAGCAGTTACTCGAGGCTAAATAACTATGGCTACACCTTC.

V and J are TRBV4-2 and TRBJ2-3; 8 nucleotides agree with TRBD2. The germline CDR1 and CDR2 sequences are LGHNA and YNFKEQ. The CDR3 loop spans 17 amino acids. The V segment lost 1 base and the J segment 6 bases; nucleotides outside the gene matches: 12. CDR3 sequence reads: CASSQGPRGGSWDTQYF. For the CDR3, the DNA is TGTGCCAGCAGCCAAGGGCCCCGGGGGGGGAGCTGGGATACGCAGTATTTT.

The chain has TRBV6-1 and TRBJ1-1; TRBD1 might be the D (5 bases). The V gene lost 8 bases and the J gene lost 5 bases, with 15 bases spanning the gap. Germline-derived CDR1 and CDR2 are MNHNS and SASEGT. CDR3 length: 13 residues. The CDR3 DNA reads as TGTGCCAGCGCAATAGGGGCCCCGACTGAAGCTTTCTTT. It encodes CASAIGAPTEAFF.

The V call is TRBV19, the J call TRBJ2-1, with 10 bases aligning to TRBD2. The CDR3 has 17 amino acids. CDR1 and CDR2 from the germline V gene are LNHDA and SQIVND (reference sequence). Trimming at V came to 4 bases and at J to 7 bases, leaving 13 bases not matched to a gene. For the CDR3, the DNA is TGTGCCAGTAGTACCCCTAAGGGTAGCGGGAGGCGGAATGAGCAGTTCTTC. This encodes CASSTPKGSGRRNEQFF.

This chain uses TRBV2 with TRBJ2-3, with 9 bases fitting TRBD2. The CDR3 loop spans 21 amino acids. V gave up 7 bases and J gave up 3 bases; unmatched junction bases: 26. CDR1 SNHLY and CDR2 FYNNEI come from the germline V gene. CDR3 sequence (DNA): TGTGCCAGCACCCGAGCCCATAGCGGGAGAGGGAGTACGGGCCGGACAGATACGCAGTATTTT. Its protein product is CASTRAHSGRGSTGRTDTQYF.

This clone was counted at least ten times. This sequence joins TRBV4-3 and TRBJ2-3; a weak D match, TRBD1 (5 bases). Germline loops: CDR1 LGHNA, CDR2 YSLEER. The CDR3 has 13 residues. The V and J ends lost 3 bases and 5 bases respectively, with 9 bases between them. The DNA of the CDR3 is TGCGCCAGCAGCCATAATAGGGGAGATACGCAGTATTTT. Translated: CASSHNRGDTQYF.

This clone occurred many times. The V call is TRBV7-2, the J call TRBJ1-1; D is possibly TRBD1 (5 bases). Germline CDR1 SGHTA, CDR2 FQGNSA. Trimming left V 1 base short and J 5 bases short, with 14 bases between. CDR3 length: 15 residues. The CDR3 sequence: CASSLEYRLGTEAFF. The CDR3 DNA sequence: TGTGCCAGCAGCTTAGAGTACAGGTTGGGGACTGAAGCTTTCTTT.

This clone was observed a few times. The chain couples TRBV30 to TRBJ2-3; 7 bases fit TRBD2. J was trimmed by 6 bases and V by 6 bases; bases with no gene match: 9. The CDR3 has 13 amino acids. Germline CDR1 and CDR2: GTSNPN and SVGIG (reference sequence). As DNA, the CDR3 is TGTGCCTGCGACAGCTCCGGGGGGGATACGCAGTATTTT. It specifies CACDSSGGDTQYF.

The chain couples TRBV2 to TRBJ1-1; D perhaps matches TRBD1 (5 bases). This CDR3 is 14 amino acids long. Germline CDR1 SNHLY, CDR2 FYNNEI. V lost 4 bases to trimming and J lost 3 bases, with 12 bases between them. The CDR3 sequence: CASSVGAGDTEAFF. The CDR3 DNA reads TGTGCCAGCAGTGTCGGGGCTGGGGACACTGAAGCTTTCTTT.

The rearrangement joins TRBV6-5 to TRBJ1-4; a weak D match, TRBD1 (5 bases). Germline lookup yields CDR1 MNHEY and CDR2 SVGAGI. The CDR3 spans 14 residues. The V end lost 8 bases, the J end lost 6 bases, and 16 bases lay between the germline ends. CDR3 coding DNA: TGTGCCAGCTCGGGAGGCCAGGGTTATGAAAAACTGTTTTTT. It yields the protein CASSGGQGYEKLFF.

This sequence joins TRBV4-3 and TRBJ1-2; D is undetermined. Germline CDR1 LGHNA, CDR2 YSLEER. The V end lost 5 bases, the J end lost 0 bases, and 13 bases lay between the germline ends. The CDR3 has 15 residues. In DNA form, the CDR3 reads TGCGCCAGCAGCTTGGCCACAGACACTAACTATGGCTACACCTTC. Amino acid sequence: CASSLATDTNYGYTF.

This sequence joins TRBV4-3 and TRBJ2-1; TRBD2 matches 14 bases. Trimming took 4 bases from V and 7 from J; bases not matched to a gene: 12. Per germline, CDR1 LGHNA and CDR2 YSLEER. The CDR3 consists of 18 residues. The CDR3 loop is CASSRNEGGLAGGNEQFF. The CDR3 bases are TGCGCCAGCAGCCGAAACGAAGGAGGACTAGCGGGAGGAAATGAGCAGTTCTTC.

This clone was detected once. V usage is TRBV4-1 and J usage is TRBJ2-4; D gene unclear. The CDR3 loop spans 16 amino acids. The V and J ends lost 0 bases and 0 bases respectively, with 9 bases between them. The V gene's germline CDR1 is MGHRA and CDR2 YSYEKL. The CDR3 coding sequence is TGCGCCAGCAGCCAAGAGACCCGGCTAGCCAAAAACATTCAGTACTTC. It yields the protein CASSQETRLAKNIQYF.